These 25 T cell receptor beta chains came from one sample sequenced in a study of blood T cell repertoires in COVID-19. Some clones are missing from TCRdb's copy, which holds only in-frame ones; the method was immunoSEQ multiplex PCR. The sample includes around 69,000 clones, roughly nine tenths of them seen just once. Sample: peripheral blood. Every receptor here comes from a woman aged 50 to 60 with active COVID-19.

The chain couples TRBV12-3 or TRBV12-4 to TRBJ1-1; D is ambiguous. There are 13 residues in the CDR3. V was clipped by 6 bases and J by 0 bases, with 8 bases between them. The CDR3 coding sequence is TGTGCCAGCAGCCCCTTCGTGAACACTGAAGCTTTCTTT. As protein: CASSPFVNTEAFF.

This chain joins TRBV2 and TRBJ2-1, with TRBD2 matching 11 bases. The germline V gene encodes CDR1 SNHLY and CDR2 FYNNEI. Losses at the gene ends were 3 bases for V and 7 bases for J; bases not matched to a gene: 2. The CDR3 spans 14 residues. For the CDR3, the DNA is TGTGCCAGCAGTGATAGCGGGAGGGGGAATGAGCAGTTCTTC. This translates into CASSDSGRGNEQFF. Combining the CDR3 with reference TRBV2 and TRBJ2-1 gives the whole variable domain EPEVTQTPSHQVTQMGQEVILRCVPISNHLYFYWYRQILGQKVEFLVSFYNNEISEKSEIFDDQFSVERPDGSNFTLKIRSTKLEDSAMYFCASSDSGRGNEQFFGPGTRLTVL.

The rearrangement joins TRBV5-1 to TRBJ2-1, with TRBD2 matching over 9 bases. The germline CDR1 and CDR2 sequences are SGHRS and YFSETQ. V trimming: 0 bases; J trimming: 7 bases; junction bases outside the gene matches: 8. The CDR3 runs 16 residues. The chain's CDR3 is CASSLAFSGSGNEQFF. The CDR3 DNA reads TGCGCCAGCAGCTTGGCCTTTAGCGGGAGCGGAAATGAGCAGTTCTTC.

The chain joins TRBV19 to TRBJ2-1, with 15 bases fitting TRBD2. Trimming at V came to 1 base and at J to 2 bases, leaving 9 bases not matched to a gene. The CDR3 is 20 amino acids. The germline V gene has CDR1 LNHDA and CDR2 SQIVND (reference sequence). CDR3 sequence (DNA): TGTGCCAGTAGTATAGCGCCCTGGACTAGCGGGAGGGTAACCTACAATGAGCAGTTCTTC. Translated, it gives CASSIAPWTSGRVTYNEQFF.

The J gene is TRBJ2-2, the V gene TRBV11-3; perhaps TRBD1 as D (6 bases). Per germline, CDR1 SGHNT and CDR2 YENEEA. The V and J ends lost 1 base and 0 bases respectively, with 6 bases between them. The CDR3 loop spans 15 amino acids. The CDR3 DNA sequence: TGTGCCAGCAGCTTAGGACAGGCGAACACCGGGGAGCTGTTTTTT. As protein: CASSLGQANTGELFF.

J is TRBJ2-7 and V is TRBV4-1; 14 bases align to TRBD2. The V gene end was trimmed by 5 bases and the J gene end by 3 bases; junction bases not matched to a gene: 6. The CDR3 loop spans 16 amino acids. Germline CDR1 reads MGHRA; CDR2 reads YSYEKL. The CDR3 DNA reads as TGCGCCAGCAGCTATCCCGGGACTAGCGGGAGCTACGAGCAGTACTTC. It is translated as CASSYPGTSGSYEQYF.

The V gene is TRBV15, the J gene TRBJ1-3; D is perhaps TRBD1 (6 bases). Trimming cost V 0 bases and J 4 bases, with 22 bases left between them. The germline CDR1 and CDR2 sequences are LNHNV and YYDKDF (reference sequence). There are 19 residues in the CDR3. The CDR3 sequence: CATSRDGGQAVSWGNTIYF. The DNA of the CDR3 is TGTGCCACCAGCAGAGATGGGGGCCAGGCTGTTTCATGGGGAAACACCATATATTTT. Complete variable domain (other parts from reference TRBV15 and TRBJ1-3): DAMVIQNPRYQVTQFGKPVTLSCSQTLNHNVMYWYQQKSSQAPKLLFHYYDKDFNNEADTPDNFQSRRPNTSFCFLDIRSPGLGDTAMYLCATSRDGGQAVSWGNTIYFGEGSWLTVV.

This chain joins TRBV7-9 and TRBJ2-7, with D maybe TRBD2 (7 bases). The CDR3 is 13 amino acids. V lost 8 bases, J lost 2 bases, and 13 bases lay in between. Germline V gives CDR1 SEHNR, CDR2 FQNEAQ (reference sequence). CDR3 amino acids: CASRGGAAYEQYF. CDR3 in DNA: TGTGCCAGCCGAGGGGGGGCGGCCTACGAGCAGTACTTC.

Of note for this clone: The sample holds other DNA sequences that translate to the same CDR3. The chain employs TRBV12-3 or TRBV12-4 and TRBJ2-5, with D unresolved. This CDR3 is 12 amino acids long. With 8 bases removed from V and 1 base from J, the gap between germline ends came to 8 bases. The CDR3 reads CASEDSQETQYF. DNA of the CDR3: TGTGCCAGCGAGGATTCCCAAGAGACCCAGTACTTC.

Worth noting for this clone: The germline gene is not matched at one end of the junction; a read error may be the cause. The same CDR3 can be traced to other DNA sequences in this sample. V is TRBV5-1 and J is TRBJ2-2; D is perhaps TRBD2 (5 bases). This CDR3 has 14 residues. Germline CDR1 and CDR2: SGHRS and YFSETQ. CDR3 region: CASSLASGTGELFF. CDR3 in DNA: TGCGCCAGCAGTTTGGCCTCGGGGACCGGGGAGCTGTTTTTT.

This sequence joins TRBV6-5 and TRBJ2-7; tentative D call: TRBD1 (6 bases). V dropped 3 bases and J dropped 1 base, with 13 bases sitting between them. The CDR3 extends over 15 amino acids. CDR1 is MNHEY and CDR2 is SVGAGI in the germline V gene. Here the CDR3 DNA reads TGTGCCAGCAGTTATTGGCAGGGGCAATCCTACGAGCAGTACTTC. Translation gives CASSYWQGQSYEQYF.

The rearrangement joins TRBV5-5 to TRBJ2-1; 9 bases match TRBD2. V lost 2 bases and J lost 4; bases outside the gene matches: 4. CDR1 is SGHKS, CDR2 YYEKEE, per germline (reference sequence). This CDR3 comprises 15 residues. The CDR3 here is CASSFLAGSYNEQFF. CDR3 DNA sequence: TGTGCCAGCAGCTTTCTAGCGGGGTCATACAATGAGCAGTTCTTC.

The chain is built from TRBV11-2 and TRBJ2-2, with 14 bases aligning to TRBD2. J gave up 7 bases and V 5 bases, and 12 bases lay outside the gene matches. Per germline, CDR1 SGHAT and CDR2 FQNNGV. This CDR3 has 18 amino acids. DNA for the CDR3: TGTGCCAGCAGCAGAGGACTAGCGGGAGGAACCAACGTCGGGGAGCTGTTTTTT. Its protein is CASSRGLAGGTNVGELFF.

This clone was recorded only once. The chain has TRBV6-5 and TRBJ2-1, with 15 bases aligning to TRBD2. The ends lost 6 bases at V and 7 bases at J; junction bases unmatched: 4. The CDR3 loop spans 15 amino acids. Germline V CDR1 and CDR2: MNHEY, SVGAGI. The CDR3 region has the DNA TGTGCCAGCAGCCCCGGGACTAGCGGGAGGAATGAGCAGTTCTTC. This translates into CASSPGTSGRNEQFF.

This clone was seen only once. The chain couples TRBV18 to TRBJ2-7, with 13 bases that match TRBD2. Germline CDR1 is KGHSH and CDR2 is LQKENI. The CDR3 sequence is 15 residues long. Trimming cost V 3 bases and J 3 bases; bases outside gene matches: 2. DNA for the CDR3: TGTGCCAGCTCACCCGGACTAGCGGGAGTCTACGAGCAGTACTTC. Its translation is CASSPGLAGVYEQYF. The full variable domain, its missing parts supplied by reference TRBV18 and TRBJ2-7, is NAGVMQNPRHLVRRRGQEARLRCSPMKGHSHVYWYRQLPEEGLKFMVYLQKENIIDESGMPKERFSAEFPKEGPSILRIQQVVRGDSAAYFCASSPGLAGVYEQYFGPGTRLTVT.

The CDR3: CASSTGTENTEAFF. The CDR3 DNA sequence: TGCGCCAGCAGTACCGGGACAGAGAACACTGAAGCTTTCTTT. The chain combines TRBV10-1 with TRBJ1-1; 7 nucleotides match TRBD1. After removal of 5 bases from V and 1 base from J, the junction contained 4 bases not matched to a gene. The CDR3 spans 14 residues. Germline V gene data show CDR1 as WNHNN and CDR2 as SYGVQD (reference sequence).

CDR3 sequence: CASSQDRTGGTEAFF. The CDR3 DNA reads TGTGCCAGCAGCCAAGACAGGACAGGGGGCACTGAAGCTTTCTTT. The V call is TRBV3-1 (or the pseudogene TRBV3-2), the J call TRBJ1-1; 10 positions match TRBD1. CDR1 and CDR2 (germline): LGHDT, YNNKEL (reference sequence). There are 15 residues in the CDR3. Losses at the gene ends were 0 bases for V and 4 bases for J; bases not matched to a gene: 2.

The J gene is TRBJ2-4, the V gene TRBV7-2; TRBD1 agrees at 7 bases. The CDR3 is 15 residues long. V was clipped by 1 base and J by 8 bases; unmatched bases: 8. Germline CDR1 and CDR2: SGHTA and FQGNSA. The CDR3 here is CASSLGQGRLDIQYF. The CDR3 coding sequence is TGTGCCAGCAGCTTAGGACAGGGAAGACTCGACATTCAGTACTTC.

The chain is built from TRBV5-1 and TRBJ2-7; TRBD2 agrees at 10 bases. With V trimmed by 1 base and J by 1 base, 14 bases remained unmatched. Germline CDR1 and CDR2: SGHRS and YFSETQ. The CDR3 runs to 19 residues. The CDR3 spells CASSLTAGGPKGTSYEQYF. Here the CDR3 DNA reads TGCGCCAGCAGCTTGACAGCGGGAGGGCCAAAAGGGACATCCTACGAGCAGTACTTC.

In DNA form, the CDR3 reads TGCGCCAGCAGCTTGGGTACCTACGAGCAGTACTTC. Translating it yields CASSLGTYEQYF. This chain joins TRBV5-1 and TRBJ2-7; no definite D call. Trimming took off 0 bases at V and 2 bases at J, with 3 bases between the two ends. Germline V CDR1 and CDR2: SGHRS, YFSETQ. The CDR3 is 12 amino acids.

V is TRBV18 and J is TRBJ2-5, with 9 bases fitting TRBD1. The length of the CDR3 is 14 residues. Germline V lookup: CDR1 KGHSH, CDR2 LQKENI. Trimming removed 5 bases from V and 5 bases from J; junction bases left unmatched: 6. Here the CDR3 reads CASSWTGAVETQYF. CDR3 in DNA: TGTGCCAGCTCATGGACAGGGGCGGTCGAGACCCAGTACTTC.

The chain employs TRBV9 and TRBJ2-3; the D gene is possibly TRBD2 (6 bases). CDR3 length: 17 amino acids. In germline, CDR1 is SGDLS, CDR2 YYNGEE. The germline V and J ends were trimmed by 3 bases and 4 bases, with 21 bases remaining between them. The CDR3 reads CASSGDRGFGSADTQYF. The DNA of the CDR3 is TGTGCCAGCAGCGGTGACAGAGGGTTCGGGAGTGCAGATACGCAGTATTTT.

This chain connects TRBV30 to TRBJ1-4; no definite D call. Germline V gene data show CDR1 as GTSNPN and CDR2 as SVGIG (reference sequence). The length of the CDR3 is 11 residues. Trimming pared 4 bases from V and 7 bases from J, leaving 7 bases between. For the CDR3, the DNA is TGTGCCTGGAACCGGGGTGAAAAACTGTTTTTT. It is translated as CAWNRGEKLFF.

This clone was seen only once. V and J are TRBV7-9 and TRBJ2-7; D not certain. Germline V gene sequence: CDR1 SEHNR, CDR2 FQNEAQ (reference sequence). V gave up 4 bases and J gave up 3 bases, with 16 bases separating them. The CDR3 has 15 amino acids. The chain's CDR3 is CASSSSSRAIYEQYF. The DNA for the CDR3 is TGTGCCAGCAGCTCCTCCTCCCGTGCGATCTACGAGCAGTACTTC.

The chain is built from TRBV2 and TRBJ2-7, with 9 bases aligning to TRBD2. This CDR3 region has 16 residues. The trim removed 7 bases at V and 0 bases at J, leaving 10 bases unmatched. Per germline, CDR1 SNHLY and CDR2 FYNNEI. The CDR3 bases are TGTGCCAGCACCGAGTCGTCGACTAGCGGCTCCTACGAGCAGTACTTC. Translated, it gives CASTESSTSGSYEQYF.